A selection of T cell receptor beta chains follows, all from one sample in a study of cytotoxic CD8 clonotypes in ibrutinib-treated CLL. The protocol was immunoSEQ multiplex PCR, while the TCRdb copy is restricted to in-frame clones and leaves out a portion. The table lists 25,000 to 30,000 clones, more than 65% of them singletons. The sample in question was PBMCs, obtained after 24 months of ibrutinib treatment. These receptors were taken from a human donor with chronic lymphocytic leukemia. The CDR3 runs from the conserved cysteine through the conserved F or W. Each record gives: V gene, J gene, D gene, clone size, CDR3 DNA, CDR3 protein. The D gene is left open where the match is weak. Expanded clones get a size class; other rows say once, few or many, or leave the size out.

TRBV5-1	TRBJ2-4	NA	NA	TGCGCCAGCAGCCCCGGGGGGCTTCCGAACATTCAGTACTTC	CASSPGGLPNIQYF
TRBV7-3	TRBJ1-2	TRBD1	NA	TGTGCCAGCAGCTCTCACGGACCGGGACAGGGTAGCTATGGCTACACCTTC	CASSSHGPGQGSYGYTF
TRBV28	TRBJ2-7	TRBD2	NA	TGTGCCAGCAGTTTCCTAGCGGGGACAGCCACCTACGAGCAGTACTTC	CASSFLAGTATYEQYF
TRBV2	TRBJ2-2	NA	few	TGTGCCAGCAGTGATGTTTCAGCCAGGACGGGGGAGCTGTTTTTT	CASSDVSARTGELFF
TRBV7-2	TRBJ1-1	TRBD1	few	TGTGCCAGCAGCTTGGGTATCTCGGACAGGGAAAGGGAGGAAGCTTTCTTT	CASSLGISDREREEAFF
TRBV7-3	TRBJ2-1	TRBD2	NA	TGTGCCAGCAGCTCCCAGCGGGGTGGCTACAATGAGCAGTTCTTC	CASSSQRGGYNEQFF
TRBV7-9	TRBJ2-7	NA	NA	TGTGCCAGCAGCTTTACAGGCTACGAGCAGTACTTC	CASSFTGYEQYF
TRBV6-6	TRBJ2-7	TRBD2	NA	TGTGCCAGCACTCCCGGGGGGGGACCCTACGAGCAGTACTTC	CASTPGGGPYEQYF
TRBV6-5	TRBJ2-5	NA	medium-sized	TGTGCCAGCAGTTGGTCGGATGGGGAGACCCAGTACTTC	CASSWSDGETQYF
TRBV29-1	TRBJ2-2	NA	NA	TGCAGCGTTGAAGATCGCTCCCCGTACACCGGGGAGCTGTTTTTT	CSVEDRSPYTGELFF
TRBV6-1	TRBJ1-5	NA	NA	TGTGCCAGCAGTGGAGATTCCAATCAGCCCCAGCATTTT	CASSGDSNQPQHF
TRBV7-2	TRBJ2-1	NA	NA	TGTGCCAGCAGCTTCAACCCCCAAAGCTCCTACAATGAGCAGTTCTTC	CASSFNPQSSYNEQFF
TRBV6-5	TRBJ1-2	NA	NA	TGTGCCAGCAGTTACGGCCGCGGCAGCCTGGGCTACACCTTC	CASSYGRGSLGYTF
TRBV30	TRBJ2-7	NA	once	TGTGCCTGGCTCCAGGGACGCGAGCAGTACTTC	CAWLQGREQYF
TRBV11-2	TRBJ2-7	NA	NA	TGTGCCAGCAGCTTAGCCCAAGCCTCCTACGAGCAGTACTTC	CASSLAQASYEQYF
TRBV7-9	TRBJ1-5	NA	NA	TGTGCCAGCAGCTTAGGAGGGGCCTATCAGCCCCAGCATTTT	CASSLGGAYQPQHF
TRBV29-1	TRBJ2-7	TRBD2	NA	TGCAGCGTCGGAGCGGGGGCCCTCTCCTACGAGCAGTACTTC	CSVGAGALSYEQYF
TRBV6-5	TRBJ2-1	NA	NA	TGTGCCAGCAGGATAGGACGGAGCTCCTACAATGAGCAGTTCTTC	CASRIGRSSYNEQFF
TRBV30	TRBJ2-3	TRBD1	NA	TGTGCCTGCTCGGGACAGGGCACAGATACGCAGTATTTT	CACSGQGTDTQYF
TRBV7-8	TRBJ2-2	TRBD1	NA	TGTGCCAGCGCCATTACAGGGGGGAACACCGGGGAGCTGTTTTTT	CASAITGGNTGELFF